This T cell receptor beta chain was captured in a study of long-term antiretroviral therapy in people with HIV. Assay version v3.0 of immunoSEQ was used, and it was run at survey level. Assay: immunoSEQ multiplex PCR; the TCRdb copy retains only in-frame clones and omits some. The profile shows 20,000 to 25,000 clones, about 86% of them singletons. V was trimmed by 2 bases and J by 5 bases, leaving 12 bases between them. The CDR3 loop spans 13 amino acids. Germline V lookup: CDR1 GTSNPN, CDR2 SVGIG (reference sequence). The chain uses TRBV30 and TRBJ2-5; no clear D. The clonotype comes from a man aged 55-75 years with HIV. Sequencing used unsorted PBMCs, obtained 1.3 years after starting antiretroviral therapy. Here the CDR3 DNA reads TGTGCCTGGAGTACACTCACACCCGAGACCCAGTACTTC. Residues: CAWSTLTPETQYF. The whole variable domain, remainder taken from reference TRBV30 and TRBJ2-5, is SQTIHQWPATLVQPVGSPLSLECTVEGTSNPNLYWYRQAAGRGLQLLFYSVGIGQISSEVPQNLSASRPQDRQFILSSKKLLLSDSGFYLCAWSTLTPETQYFGPGTRLLVL.